Below, 26 T cell receptor beta chains from the same sample are listed, as sequenced in a study of blood T cell repertoires in COVID-19. Sequencing used immunoSEQ multiplex PCR; TCRdb keeps in-frame clones, though not all of them. The sample contains about 130,000 clones, roughly 89% of which appear only once. Material for sequencing was PBMCs or T cells enriched from blood (not recorded which). These receptor sequences come from a man over 45 who had recovered from COVID-19.

V and J are TRBV14 and TRBJ2-7, with D possibly being TRBD2 (5 bases). This CDR3 comprises 15 residues. V was cut by 2 bases and J by 3 bases, with 14 bases left in between. Germline values: CDR1 SGHDN, CDR2 FVKESK. The CDR3 reads CASSQPRGTSYEQYF. DNA for the CDR3: TGTGCCAGCAGCCAACCTCGGGGTACTAGCTACGAGCAGTACTTC.

The rearrangement joins TRBV7-3 to TRBJ1-2, with D perhaps TRBD1 (5 bases). Germline CDR1 and CDR2: SGHTA and FQGTGA. Trimming took 1 base from V and 3 from J, leaving 9 bases between them. The CDR3 covers 14 residues. DNA for the CDR3: TGTGCCAGCAGCTTAATAGGAGGGGACTATGGCTACACCTTC. Its protein product is CASSLIGGDYGYTF.

The CDR3 spells CATSENNLQTGTNEKLFF. The CDR3 coding sequence is TGTGCCACCAGCGAAAACAACCTCCAGACAGGAACTAATGAAAAACTGTTTTTT. The chain links TRBV15 to TRBJ1-4; weak D call: TRBD1 (6 bases). V was trimmed by 5 bases and J by 1 base, leaving 20 bases between them. The CDR3 contains 18 residues. Germline V gene lookup returns CDR1 LNHNV and CDR2 YYDKDF (reference sequence).

This clone appeared a few times. V and J are TRBV11-2 and TRBJ1-6; 8 bases line up with TRBD1. Germline trimming cut 7 bases from V and 7 bases from J; bases unmatched to any gene: 3. CDR1 is SGHAT and CDR2 is FQNNGV in the germline V gene. The CDR3 is 13 amino acids. CDR3 in DNA: TGTGCCAGCACAGGACAGGGAAATTCACCCCTCCACTTT. This codes for CASTGQGNSPLHF.

The chain carries TRBV28 and TRBJ2-3; TRBD2 matches at 15 bases. Germline lookup yields CDR1 MDHEN and CDR2 SYDVKM. The length of the CDR3 is 17 residues. Germline trimming cut 6 bases from V and 2 bases from J; bases unmatched to any gene: 6. DNA for the CDR3: TGTGCCAGCAGCCGGGGACTAGCGGGAGGCTTCACAGATACGCAGTATTTT. Translated, it gives CASSRGLAGGFTDTQYF.

The chain couples TRBV5-1 to TRBJ1-4; possible D gene TRBD1, 6 bases. The CDR3 has 16 amino acids. Trimming stripped 4 bases from V and 2 bases from J, with 15 bases between. Germline CDR1 and CDR2: SGHRS and YFSETQ. The CDR3 spells CASSDSPGDTNEKLFF. For the CDR3, the DNA is TGCGCCAGCAGCGACAGCCCAGGGGACACTAATGAAAAACTGTTTTTT.

This chain links TRBV19 with TRBJ2-7; 9 bases align to TRBD1. In germline, CDR1 is LNHDA, CDR2 SQIVND (reference sequence). This CDR3 region has 14 residues. V dropped 6 bases and J dropped 6; count of bases not matched to a gene: 9. The DNA for the CDR3 is TGTGCCAGTAGGACGACAGGGGGTCTGGGCGAGCAGTACTTC. Its translation is CASRTTGGLGEQYF.

This chain joins TRBV28 and TRBJ2-5; maybe TRBD1 (5 bases). V was clipped by 4 bases and J by 2 bases, with 14 bases between them. Germline-derived CDR1 and CDR2 are MDHEN and SYDVKM. CDR3 size: 15 residues. CDR3 loop: CASSSLQGYQETQYF. DNA for the CDR3: TGTGCCAGCAGTTCCCTTCAGGGCTATCAAGAGACCCAGTACTTC.

The V call is TRBV7-8, the J call TRBJ2-5; TRBD2 aligns across 9 bases. Trimming at V came to 1 base and at J to 8 bases, leaving 5 bases not matched to a gene. The CDR3 is 14 residues long. Germline CDR1 is SGHVS and CDR2 is FQNEAQ. CDR3 in amino acids: CASSLEAGGHTQYF. In DNA, the CDR3 is TGTGCCAGCAGCTTAGAGGCGGGAGGGCATACCCAGTACTTC.

The V gene is TRBV6-5, the J gene TRBJ1-2, with D possibly matching TRBD1 (5 bases). The CDR3 runs 14 residues. Trimming left V 7 bases short and J 4 bases short, with 16 bases between. Germline V gives CDR1 MNHEY, CDR2 SVGAGI. Written as DNA, the CDR3 is TGTGCCAGCACCCACGGAGGGGAGGGCTATGGCTACACCTTC. Translation gives CASTHGGEGYGYTF.

The chain employs TRBV28 and TRBJ1-2; D is ambiguous. The CDR3 spans 12 residues. Germline V gene sequence: CDR1 MDHEN, CDR2 SYDVKM. Trimming removed 3 bases from V and 8 bases from J, with 10 bases in between. The CDR3 spells CASSFTVRGYTF. Here the CDR3 DNA reads TGTGCCAGCAGTTTTACAGTAAGGGGCTACACCTTC.

The rearrangement uses TRBV9 and TRBJ1-4; D perhaps matches TRBD1 (6 bases). There are 15 residues in the CDR3. Trimming pared 3 bases from V and 0 bases from J, leaving 9 bases between. Germline V CDR1 and CDR2: SGDLS, YYNGEE. Here the CDR3 reads CASSEGVATNEKLFF. CDR3 DNA: TGTGCCAGCAGCGAGGGGGTTGCAACTAATGAAAAACTGTTTTTT.

The V and J genes are TRBV25-1 and TRBJ1-5, with D unclear. V lost 4 bases and J 2 bases, leaving 6 bases between the germline ends. Germline V gene lookup returns CDR1 MGHDK and CDR2 SYGVNS. This CDR3 region has 13 residues. The CDR3 spells CASSGSGNQPQHF. CDR3 nucleotide sequence: TGTGCCAGCAGTGGTAGTGGCAATCAGCCCCAGCATTTT.

The chain is built from TRBV30 and TRBJ1-6; tentatively, D is TRBD1 (6 bases). In germline, CDR1 is GTSNPN, CDR2 SVGIG (reference sequence). The CDR3 consists of 14 residues. V was cut by 7 bases and J by 7 bases, with 17 bases left in between. The CDR3 DNA reads as TGTGCCTTTACGAAGGGGGTTTGGAATTCACCCCTCCACTTT. This codes for CAFTKGVWNSPLHF. Looking up the rest from reference TRBV30 and TRBJ1-6 gives the full variable domain: SQTIHQWPATLVQPVGSPLSLECTVEGTSNPNLYWYRQAAGRGLQLLFYSVGIGQISSEVPQNLSASRPQDRQFILSSKKLLLSDSGFYLCAFTKGVWNSPLHFGNGTRLTVT.

V usage is TRBV11-3 and J usage is TRBJ2-3; 7 nucleotides line up with TRBD2. CDR1 is SGHNT and CDR2 is YENEEA in the germline V gene. This CDR3 is 15 amino acids long. J was trimmed by 0 bases and V by 4 bases; bases with no gene match: 4. The CDR3, as DNA: TGTGCCAGCAGCTACGTGGGGGGGAGCACAGATACGCAGTATTTT. The encoded protein is CASSYVGGSTDTQYF.

As regards this clone: Other DNA variants within this sample encode the same CDR3. This chain joins TRBV15 and TRBJ2-7, with D possibly matching TRBD2 (6 bases). Germline V gene data show CDR1 as LNHNV and CDR2 as YYDKDF (reference sequence). The CDR3 spans 15 residues. V was cut by 3 bases and J by 0 bases, with 12 bases left in between. As DNA, the CDR3 is TGTGCCACCAGCAGGACCGGGACTGGCTCCTACGAGCAGTACTTC. Its protein is CATSRTGTGSYEQYF. The full variable domain, with the rest looked up from reference TRBV15 and TRBJ2-7, is DAMVIQNPRYQVTQFGKPVTLSCSQTLNHNVMYWYQQKSSQAPKLLFHYYDKDFNNEADTPDNFQSRRPNTSFCFLDIRSPGLGDTAMYLCATSRTGTGSYEQYFGPGTRLTVT.

J is TRBJ1-4 and V is TRBV5-4; TRBD1 might be the D (5 bases). V was pared by 4 bases and J by 6 bases, with 16 bases between. The CDR3 consists of 15 residues. CDR1 and CDR2 (germline): SGHNT, YYREEE (reference sequence). CDR3 sequence reads: CASSMDLGQDEKLFF. The CDR3 bases are TGTGCCAGCAGCATGGATTTGGGGCAGGATGAAAAACTGTTTTTT.

The chain has TRBV3-1 (or the pseudogene TRBV3-2) and TRBJ2-1; the D gene is possibly TRBD2 (7 bases). Germline V CDR1 and CDR2: LGHDT, YNNKEL (reference sequence). V was clipped by 3 bases and J by 1 base, with 19 bases between them. The CDR3 runs 18 residues. As DNA, the CDR3 is TGTGCCAGCAGCCAGGGTCTTGTAGGGGGGGCGTCCTACAATGAGCAGTTCTTC. Translating gives CASSQGLVGGASYNEQFF.

J is TRBJ2-2 and V is TRBV28; TRBD1 aligns across 9 bases. CDR3 length equals 14 residues. V trimming: 8 bases; J trimming: 5 bases; junction bases outside the gene matches: 6. The germline V gene has CDR1 MDHEN and CDR2 SYDVKM. CDR3 sequence: CASRGTGRTGELFF. The CDR3 coding sequence is TGTGCCAGCCGAGGGACAGGGAGGACCGGGGAGCTGTTTTTT.

V usage is TRBV27 and J usage is TRBJ2-7; TRBD1 aligns across 9 bases. Germline loops: CDR1 MNHEY, CDR2 SMNVEV (reference sequence). The trim removed 7 bases at V and 2 bases at J, leaving 6 bases unmatched. This CDR3 region has 14 residues. The chain's CDR3 is CASNRTGVAYEQYV. The CDR3 DNA reads TGTGCCAGCAACAGGACAGGGGTAGCCTACGAGCAGTACGTC.

V is TRBV27 and J is TRBJ1-2; 11 bases line up with TRBD1. Germline loops: CDR1 MNHEY, CDR2 SMNVEV (reference sequence). V lost 5 bases and J lost 8; bases outside the gene matches: 13. The CDR3 covers 16 residues. Written as DNA, the CDR3 is TGTGCCAGCAGTCCTTCGTACAGGACAGGGGGCGGGGGCTACACCTTC. Translation gives CASSPSYRTGGGGYTF.

The chain employs TRBV5-4 and TRBJ1-2; maybe TRBD1 (6 bases). This CDR3 region has 15 residues. V shed 0 bases and J shed 0 bases, with 9 bases lying between them. Germline V lookup: CDR1 SGHNT, CDR2 YYREEE (reference sequence). CDR3 nucleotide sequence: TGTGCCAGCAGCTTGGTGGACAGACCTAACTATGGCTACACCTTC. Its translation is CASSLVDRPNYGYTF.

J is TRBJ2-2 and V is TRBV6-4; TRBD1 might be the D (6 bases). Trimming left V 5 bases short and J 4 bases short, with 14 bases between. The CDR3 consists of 15 residues. CDR1 is MRHNA, CDR2 SNTAGT, per germline. The CDR3 DNA reads as TGTGCCAGCAGTCAACAGGGTGCGGTCACCGGGGAGCTGTTTTTT. It is translated as CASSQQGAVTGELFF.

In its sample, this clone was seen a few times. The rearrangement joins TRBV5-6 to TRBJ2-2; the match to TRBD1 covers 11 bases. The CDR3 is made up of 18 amino acids. From germline, CDR1 is SGHDT and CDR2 YYEEEE. J lost 1 base, V lost 4 bases, and 9 bases had no gene match. CDR3 DNA sequence: TGTGCCAGCAGCAAGGACAGGGGGCGGTGGATGAACACCGGGGAGCTGTTTTTT. Translated, it gives CASSKDRGRWMNTGELFF.

The sample holds a few counts of this clone. V usage is TRBV29-1 and J usage is TRBJ2-1; 8 bases align to TRBD1. CDR3 length: 17 residues. CDR1 and CDR2 (germline): SQVTM, ANQGSEA. The V segment lost 2 bases and the J segment 0 bases; nucleotides outside the gene matches: 9. CDR3 coding DNA: TGCAGCGTTGAAAGGACAGGGAGCAGTAGCTCCTACAATGAGCAGTTCTTC. It translates to CSVERTGSSSSYNEQFF.

This chain joins TRBV18 and TRBJ2-2; D is unclear. V shed 4 bases and J shed 6 bases, with 3 bases lying between them. This CDR3 region has 11 residues. The germline CDR1 and CDR2 sequences are KGHSH and LQKENI. The CDR3 loop is CASSLSGELFF. In nucleotides, the CDR3 is TGTGCCAGCTCACTCTCCGGGGAGCTGTTTTTT.